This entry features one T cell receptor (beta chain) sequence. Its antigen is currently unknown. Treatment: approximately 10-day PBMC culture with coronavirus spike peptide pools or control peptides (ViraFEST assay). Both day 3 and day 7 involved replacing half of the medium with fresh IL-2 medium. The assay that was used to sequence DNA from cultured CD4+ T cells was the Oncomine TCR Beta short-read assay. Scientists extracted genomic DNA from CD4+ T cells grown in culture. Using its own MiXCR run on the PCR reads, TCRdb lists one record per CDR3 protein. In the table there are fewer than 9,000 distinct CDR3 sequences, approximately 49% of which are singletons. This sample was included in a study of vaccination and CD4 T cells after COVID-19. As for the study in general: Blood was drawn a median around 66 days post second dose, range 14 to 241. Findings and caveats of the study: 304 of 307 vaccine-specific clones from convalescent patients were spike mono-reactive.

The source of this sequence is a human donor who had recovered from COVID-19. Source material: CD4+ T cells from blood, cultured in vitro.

The CDR3 region has the DNA TGTGCCAGCCTCCTGGAGGGTTCTGGAAACACCATATATTTT. Amino acid sequence: CASLLEGSGNTIYF. J is TRBJ1-3 and V is TRBV2; no definite D call. The germline CDR1 and CDR2 sequences are SNHLY and FYNNEI. Between the trimmed V and J ends, which lost 8 bases and 1 base, there was a span of 12 bases. CDR3 length: 14 residues.